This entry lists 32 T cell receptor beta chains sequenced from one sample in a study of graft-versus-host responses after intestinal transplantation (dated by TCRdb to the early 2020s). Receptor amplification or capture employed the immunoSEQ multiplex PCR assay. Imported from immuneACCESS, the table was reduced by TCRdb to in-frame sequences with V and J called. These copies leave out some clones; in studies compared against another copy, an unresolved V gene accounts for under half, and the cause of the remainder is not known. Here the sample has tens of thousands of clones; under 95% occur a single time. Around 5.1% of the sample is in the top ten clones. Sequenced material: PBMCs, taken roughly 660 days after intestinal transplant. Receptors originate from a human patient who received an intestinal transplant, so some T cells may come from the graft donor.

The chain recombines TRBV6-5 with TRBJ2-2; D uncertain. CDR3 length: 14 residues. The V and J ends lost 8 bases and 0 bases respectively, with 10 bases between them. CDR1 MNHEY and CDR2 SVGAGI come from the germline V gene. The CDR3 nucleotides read TGTGCCAGCCGGAACCCCACGAACACCGGGGAGCTGTTTTTT. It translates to CASRNPTNTGELFF.

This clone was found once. The CDR3 nucleotides read TGTGCCAGCAGCTGGGACAGCTCCTACAATGAGCAGTTCTTC. Amino acids: CASSWDSSYNEQFF. The chain uses TRBV7-3 and TRBJ2-1, with 7 bases lining up with TRBD1. V was clipped by 4 bases and J by 0 bases; unmatched bases: 0. Germline assignment: CDR1 SGHTA and CDR2 FQGTGA. CDR3 length: 14 amino acids.

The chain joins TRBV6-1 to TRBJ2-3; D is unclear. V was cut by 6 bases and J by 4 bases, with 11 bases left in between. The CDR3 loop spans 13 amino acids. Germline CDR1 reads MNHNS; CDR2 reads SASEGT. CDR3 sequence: CASRWRLADTQYF. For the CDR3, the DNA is TGTGCCAGCAGATGGCGGTTAGCAGATACGCAGTATTTT.

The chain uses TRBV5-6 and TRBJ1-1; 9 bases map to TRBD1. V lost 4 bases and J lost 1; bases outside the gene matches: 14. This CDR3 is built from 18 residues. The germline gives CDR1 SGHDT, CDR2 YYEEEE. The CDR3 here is CASSHGVRDREWNTEAFF. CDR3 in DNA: TGTGCCAGCAGCCATGGGGTTAGGGACAGGGAATGGAACACTGAAGCTTTCTTT.

In DNA form, the CDR3 reads TGTGCCAGCAGCACACTAGGCGGGGGGGCCGTCGGGGAGCTGTTTTTT. This codes for CASSTLGGGAVGELFF. The rearrangement joins TRBV14 to TRBJ2-2, with 9 bases aligning to TRBD2. The CDR3 contains 16 residues. V gave up 5 bases and J gave up 7 bases; unmatched junction bases: 11. Germline CDR1 reads SGHDN; CDR2 reads FVKESK.

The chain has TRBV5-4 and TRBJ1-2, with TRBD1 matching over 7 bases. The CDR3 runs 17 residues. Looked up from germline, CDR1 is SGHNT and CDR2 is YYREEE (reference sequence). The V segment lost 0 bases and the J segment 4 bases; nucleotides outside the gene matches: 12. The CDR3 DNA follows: TGTGCCAGCAGCTTGGAGCATTTAGGGGGCGTGACCTATGGCTACACCTTC. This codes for CASSLEHLGGVTYGYTF.

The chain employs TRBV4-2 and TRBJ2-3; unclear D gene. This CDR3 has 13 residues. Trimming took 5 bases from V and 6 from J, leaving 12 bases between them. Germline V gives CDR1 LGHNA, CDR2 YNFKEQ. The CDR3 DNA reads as TGTGCCAGCAGCGCCCACTTTGACGATACGCAGTATTTT. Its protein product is CASSAHFDDTQYF.

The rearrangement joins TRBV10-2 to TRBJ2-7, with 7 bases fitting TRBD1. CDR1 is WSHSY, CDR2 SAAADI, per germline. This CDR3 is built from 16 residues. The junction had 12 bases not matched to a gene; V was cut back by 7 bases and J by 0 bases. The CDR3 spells CASTDNPTGISYEQYF. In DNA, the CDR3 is TGCGCCAGCACTGATAACCCGACAGGGATCTCCTACGAGCAGTACTTC.

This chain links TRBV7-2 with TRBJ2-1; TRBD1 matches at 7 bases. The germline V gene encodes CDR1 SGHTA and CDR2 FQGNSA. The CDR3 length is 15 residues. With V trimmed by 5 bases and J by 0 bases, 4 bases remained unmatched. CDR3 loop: CASSPTGYSYNEQFF. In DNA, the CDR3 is TGTGCCAGCAGCCCGACAGGGTACTCCTACAATGAGCAGTTCTTC.

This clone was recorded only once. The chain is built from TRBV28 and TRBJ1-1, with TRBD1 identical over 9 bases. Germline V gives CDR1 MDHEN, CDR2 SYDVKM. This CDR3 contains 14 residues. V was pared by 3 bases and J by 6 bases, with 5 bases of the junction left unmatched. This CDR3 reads CASSFPGQGSEAFF. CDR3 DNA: TGTGCCAGCAGTTTTCCGGGACAGGGTTCTGAAGCTTTCTTT.

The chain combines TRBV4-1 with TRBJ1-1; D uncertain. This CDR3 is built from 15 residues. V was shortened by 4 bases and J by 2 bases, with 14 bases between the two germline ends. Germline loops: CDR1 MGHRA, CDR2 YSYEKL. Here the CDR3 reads CASSLQDGRNTEAFF. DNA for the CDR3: TGCGCCAGCAGCCTTCAGGACGGGCGAAACACTGAAGCTTTCTTT.

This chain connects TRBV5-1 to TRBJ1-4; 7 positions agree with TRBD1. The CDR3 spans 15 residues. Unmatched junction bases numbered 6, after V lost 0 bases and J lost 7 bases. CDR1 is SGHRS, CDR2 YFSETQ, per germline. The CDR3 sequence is CASSLGVTGSEKLFF. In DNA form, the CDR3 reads TGCGCCAGCAGCTTGGGGGTGACAGGGAGTGAAAAACTGTTTTTT.

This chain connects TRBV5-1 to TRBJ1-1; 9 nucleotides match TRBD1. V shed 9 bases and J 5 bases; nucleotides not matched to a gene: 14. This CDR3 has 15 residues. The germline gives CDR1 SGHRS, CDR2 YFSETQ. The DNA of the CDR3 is TGCGCCACCTCGCCGACTGGACAGGGGAATACTGAAGCTTTCTTT. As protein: CATSPTGQGNTEAFF.

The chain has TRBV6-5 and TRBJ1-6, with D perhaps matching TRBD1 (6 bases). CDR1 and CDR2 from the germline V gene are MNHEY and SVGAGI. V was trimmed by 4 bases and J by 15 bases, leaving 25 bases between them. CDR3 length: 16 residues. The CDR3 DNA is TGTGCCAGCAGTTCAACACCCGTCCCGGGACATGGCCTCCTCCACTTT. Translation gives CASSSTPVPGHGLLHF.

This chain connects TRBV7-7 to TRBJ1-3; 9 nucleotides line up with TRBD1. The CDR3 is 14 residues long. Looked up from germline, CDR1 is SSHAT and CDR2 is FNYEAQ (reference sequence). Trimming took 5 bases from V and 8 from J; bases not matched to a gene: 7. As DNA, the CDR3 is TGTGCCAGCAGCCCCGGGACAGGGCCTGACACCATATATTTT. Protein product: CASSPGTGPDTIYF.

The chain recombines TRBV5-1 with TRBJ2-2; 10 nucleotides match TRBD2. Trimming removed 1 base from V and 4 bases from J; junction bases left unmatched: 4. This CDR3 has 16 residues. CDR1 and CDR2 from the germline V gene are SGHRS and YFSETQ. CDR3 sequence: CASSLTSGVGTGELFF. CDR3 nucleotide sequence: TGCGCCAGCAGCTTGACTAGCGGGGTTGGCACCGGGGAGCTGTTTTTT.

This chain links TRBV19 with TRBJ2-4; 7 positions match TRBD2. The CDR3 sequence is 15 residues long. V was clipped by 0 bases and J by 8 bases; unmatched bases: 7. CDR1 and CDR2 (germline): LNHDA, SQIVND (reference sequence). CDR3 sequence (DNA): TGTGCCAGTAGTATAGACCGGGGGGACGGGGACATTCAGTACTTC. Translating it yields CASSIDRGDGDIQYF.

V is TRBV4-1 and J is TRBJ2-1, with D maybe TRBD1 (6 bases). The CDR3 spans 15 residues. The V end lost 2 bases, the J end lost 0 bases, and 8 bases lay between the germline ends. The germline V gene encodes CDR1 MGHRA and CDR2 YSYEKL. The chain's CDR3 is CASSQRGGSYNEQFF. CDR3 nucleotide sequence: TGCGCCAGCAGCCAACGAGGGGGCTCCTACAATGAGCAGTTCTTC.

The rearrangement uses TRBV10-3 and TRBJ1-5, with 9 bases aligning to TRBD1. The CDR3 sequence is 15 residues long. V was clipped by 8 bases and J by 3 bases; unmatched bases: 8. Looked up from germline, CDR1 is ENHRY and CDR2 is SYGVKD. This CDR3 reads CAISRGQGDNQPQHF. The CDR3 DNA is TGTGCCATCTCTCGGGGACAGGGAGACAATCAGCCCCAGCATTTT.

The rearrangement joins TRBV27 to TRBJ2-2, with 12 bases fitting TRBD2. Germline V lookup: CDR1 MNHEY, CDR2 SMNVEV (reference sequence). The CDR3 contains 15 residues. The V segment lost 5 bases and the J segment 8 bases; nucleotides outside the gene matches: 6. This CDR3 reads CASSISSGGAGELFF. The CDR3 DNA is TGTGCCAGCAGTATCTCTAGCGGGGGGGCGGGGGAGCTGTTTTTT.

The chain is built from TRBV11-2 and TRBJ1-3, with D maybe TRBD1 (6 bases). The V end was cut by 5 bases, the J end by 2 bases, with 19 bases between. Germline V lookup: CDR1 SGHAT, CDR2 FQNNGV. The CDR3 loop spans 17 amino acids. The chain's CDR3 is CASSLRQDPRPGNTIYF. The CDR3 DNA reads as TGTGCCAGCAGCCTCCGACAGGATCCCCGACCTGGAAACACCATATATTTT. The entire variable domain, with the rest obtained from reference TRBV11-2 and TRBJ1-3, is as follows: EAGVAQSPRYKIIEKRQSVAFWCNPISGHATLYWYQQILGQGPKLLIQFQNNGVVDDSQLPKDRFSAERLKGVDSTLKIQPAKLEDSAVYLCASSLRQDPRPGNTIYFGEGSWLTVV.

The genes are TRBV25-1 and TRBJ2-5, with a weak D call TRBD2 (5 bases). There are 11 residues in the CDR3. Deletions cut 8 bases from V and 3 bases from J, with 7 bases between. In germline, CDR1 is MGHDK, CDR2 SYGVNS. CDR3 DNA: TGTGCCAGCGGAGCGGAAGAGACCCAGTACTTC. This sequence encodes CASGAEETQYF.

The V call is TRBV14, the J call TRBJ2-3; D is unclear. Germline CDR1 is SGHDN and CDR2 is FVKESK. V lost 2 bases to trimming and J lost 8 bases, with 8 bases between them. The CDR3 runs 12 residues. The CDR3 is CASSQLPRTQYF. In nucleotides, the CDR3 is TGTGCCAGCAGCCAACTGCCCCGTACGCAGTATTTT.

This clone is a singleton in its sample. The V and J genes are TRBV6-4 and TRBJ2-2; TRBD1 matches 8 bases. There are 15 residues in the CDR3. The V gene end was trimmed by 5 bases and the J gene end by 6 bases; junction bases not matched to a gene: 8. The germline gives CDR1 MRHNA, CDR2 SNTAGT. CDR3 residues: CASSSGQGESGELFF. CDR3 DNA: TGTGCCAGCAGTTCCGGACAGGGAGAATCCGGGGAGCTGTTTTTT.

The CDR3 nucleotides are TGTGCCAGCAGCCCGAGGACCCGGGGAAAACTGTTTTTT. It specifies CASSPRTRGKLFF. This rearrangement joins TRBV14 to TRBJ1-4; D not resolved. The CDR3 spans 13 residues. Germline V gene lookup returns CDR1 SGHDN and CDR2 FVKESK. V was shortened by 4 bases and J by 10 bases, with 13 bases between the two germline ends.

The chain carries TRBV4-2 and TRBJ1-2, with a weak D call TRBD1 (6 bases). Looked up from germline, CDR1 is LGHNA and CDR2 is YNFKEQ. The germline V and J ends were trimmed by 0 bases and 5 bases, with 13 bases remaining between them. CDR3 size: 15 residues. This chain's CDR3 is CASSQENREAYGYTF. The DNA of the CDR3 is TGTGCCAGCAGCCAAGAAAACAGGGAGGCATATGGCTACACCTTC.

In nucleotides, the CDR3 is TGTGCCAGCAGTTTTAGTCACAGGCTCAAGGAGACCCAGTACTTC. Residues: CASSFSHRLKETQYF. The chain recombines TRBV27 with TRBJ2-5, with a tentative D call TRBD1 (5 bases). The V gene lost 3 bases and the J gene lost 5 bases, with 16 bases spanning the gap. The CDR3 sequence is 15 residues long. Germline CDR1 reads MNHEY; CDR2 reads SMNVEV (reference sequence).

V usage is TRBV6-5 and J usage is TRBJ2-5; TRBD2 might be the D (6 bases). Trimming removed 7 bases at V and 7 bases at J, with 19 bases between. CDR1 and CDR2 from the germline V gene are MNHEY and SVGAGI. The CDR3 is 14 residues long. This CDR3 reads CASTRGLQGGTQYF. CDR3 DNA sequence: TGTGCCAGCACCCGGGGACTCCAGGGAGGGACCCAGTACTTC.

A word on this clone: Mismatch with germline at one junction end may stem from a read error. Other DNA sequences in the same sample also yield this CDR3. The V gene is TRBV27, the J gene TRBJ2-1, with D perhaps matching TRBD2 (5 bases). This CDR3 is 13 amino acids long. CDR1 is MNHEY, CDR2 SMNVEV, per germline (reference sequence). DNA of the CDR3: TGTGCCAGCAGTTTAGGGAGAGACAATGAGCAATTCTTC. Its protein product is CASSLGRDNEQFF.

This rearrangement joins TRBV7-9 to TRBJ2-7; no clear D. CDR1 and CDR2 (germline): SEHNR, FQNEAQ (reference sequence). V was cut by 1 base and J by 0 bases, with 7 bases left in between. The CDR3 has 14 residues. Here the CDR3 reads CASSLEDGSYEQYF. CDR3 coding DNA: TGTGCCAGCAGCTTAGAAGACGGCTCCTACGAGCAGTACTTC.

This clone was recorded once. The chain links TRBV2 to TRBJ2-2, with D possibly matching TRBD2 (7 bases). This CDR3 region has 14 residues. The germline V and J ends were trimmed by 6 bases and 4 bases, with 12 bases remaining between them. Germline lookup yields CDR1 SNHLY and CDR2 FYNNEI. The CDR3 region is CASRGGESTGELFF. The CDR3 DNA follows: TGTGCCAGCAGAGGGGGGGAAAGCACCGGGGAGCTGTTTTTT.

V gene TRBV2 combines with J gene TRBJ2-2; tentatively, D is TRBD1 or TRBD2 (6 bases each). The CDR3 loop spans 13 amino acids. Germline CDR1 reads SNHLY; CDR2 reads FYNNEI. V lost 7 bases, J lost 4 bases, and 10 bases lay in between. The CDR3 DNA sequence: TGTGCCAGCATTGGAGGGGGCACCGGGGAGCTGTTTTTT. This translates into CASIGGGTGELFF.